Listed below are T cell receptor beta chains from one sample, sequenced in a study of OX40 agonist ivuxolimab in advanced cancers. Measured with immunoSEQ multiplex PCR; TCRdb has only the in-frame clones, and not every one. The sample has about 60,000 clones, around nine tenths seen once; the top ten hold roughly 1.1%. The material sequenced was CD4+ or CD8+ T cells sorted from blood, taken in a trial of the OX40 agonist ivuxolimab. The receptors shown here come from an adult with an advanced solid tumor such as melanoma, head and neck, liver or kidney cancer. CDR3s include the opening cysteine and the closing phenylalanine or tryptophan. A D gene is named only where the DNA matches it firmly. For some rows the clone size is stated as once, few or many, or as a class when expanded; others skip it.

abundance: .; len: 15; j_gene: TRBJ2-1; d_gene: TRBD2; v_gene: TRBV28; CDR3nt: TGTGCCAGCAAATTGACTAGCCGACTAAACAATGAGCAGTTCTTC; CDR3aa: CASKLTSRLNNEQFF
abundance: .; len: 13; j_gene: TRBJ2-7; d_gene: .; v_gene: TRBV10-1; CDR3nt: TGCGCCAGCAGTGAGTCGGGGCGCTACGAGCAGTACTTC; CDR3aa: CASSESGRYEQYF
abundance: .; len: 18; j_gene: TRBJ2-3; d_gene: TRBD1; v_gene: TRBV7-9; CDR3nt: TGTGCCAGCAGCTCACCTCACCTCCGGGACAGCACACTGAATACGCAGTATTTT; CDR3aa: CASSSPHLRDSTLNTQYF
abundance: once; len: 19; j_gene: TRBJ2-2; d_gene: TRBD2; v_gene: TRBV4-3; CDR3nt: TGCGCCAGCAGCCCAGGGACTAGCGGGAGGGGAGCGAACACCGGGGAGCTGTTTTTT; CDR3aa: CASSPGTSGRGANTGELFF
abundance: .; len: 12; j_gene: TRBJ2-1; d_gene: .; v_gene: TRBV5-4; CDR3nt: TGTGCCAGCAGCTTGTTTGCACGGGAGCAGTTCTTC; CDR3aa: CASSLFAREQFF
abundance: .; len: 15; j_gene: TRBJ1-4; d_gene: .; v_gene: TRBV30; CDR3nt: TGTGCCTGGAGTGTGGCCCGGGGGGTTGGTGAAAAACTGTTTTTT; CDR3aa: CAWSVARGVGEKLFF
abundance: .; len: 12; j_gene: TRBJ1-1; d_gene: TRBD1; v_gene: TRBV7-2; CDR3nt: TGTGCCAGCAGCTACAGGGGTGCTGAAGCTTTCTTT; CDR3aa: CASSYRGAEAFF
abundance: .; len: 13; j_gene: TRBJ1-2; d_gene: .; v_gene: TRBV14; CDR3nt: TGTGCCAGCAGCCTGAGTCGACGCTATGGCTACACCTTC; CDR3aa: CASSLSRRYGYTF
abundance: .; len: 14; j_gene: TRBJ2-7; d_gene: .; v_gene: TRBV28; CDR3nt: TGTGCCAGCAGTCCACTGGCAGAAGTGCACGAGCAGTACTTC; CDR3aa: CASSPLAEVHEQYF
abundance: once; len: 15; j_gene: TRBJ2-7; d_gene: .; v_gene: TRBV4-2; CDR3nt: TGTGCCAGCAGCCTGGCTCGGGGGGCCTCCTACGAGCAGTACTTC; CDR3aa: CASSLARGASYEQYF
abundance: .; len: 15; j_gene: TRBJ2-2; d_gene: .; v_gene: TRBV27; CDR3nt: TGTGCCAGCAGTCTTCGATTCCGGGACACCGGGGAGCTGTTTTTT; CDR3aa: CASSLRFRDTGELFF
abundance: .; len: 15; j_gene: TRBJ2-1; d_gene: TRBD1; v_gene: TRBV28; CDR3nt: TGTGCCAGCAGTTTGCCACAGGGGGGCTACAATGAGCAGTTCTTC; CDR3aa: CASSLPQGGYNEQFF
abundance: .; len: 11; j_gene: TRBJ2-3; d_gene: .; v_gene: TRBV19; CDR3nt: TGTGCCAGTAGGAGCACAGATACGCAGTATTTT; CDR3aa: CASRSTDTQYF
abundance: .; len: 14; j_gene: TRBJ2-7; d_gene: .; v_gene: TRBV11-2; CDR3nt: TGTGCCAGCAGCCCACTCGAGGGATCCTACGAGCAGTACTTC; CDR3aa: CASSPLEGSYEQYF
abundance: .; len: 16; j_gene: TRBJ2-2; d_gene: TRBD2; v_gene: TRBV19; CDR3nt: TGTGCCAGTAGTATTGCCCTAGCGGGGTACACCGGGGAGCTGTTTTTT; CDR3aa: CASSIALAGYTGELFF
abundance: .; len: 13; j_gene: TRBJ2-5; d_gene: .; v_gene: TRBV9; CDR3nt: TGTGCCAGCAGCGTAGCTACCCAAGAGACCCAGTACTTC; CDR3aa: CASSVATQETQYF
abundance: .; len: 17; j_gene: TRBJ2-3; d_gene: TRBD2; v_gene: TRBV9; CDR3nt: TGTGCCAGCAGCGTAGGTCGGACTAGCGGGAGGACAGATACGCAGTATTTT; CDR3aa: CASSVGRTSGRTDTQYF
abundance: .; len: 15; j_gene: TRBJ1-3; d_gene: .; v_gene: TRBV5-4; CDR3nt: TGTGCCAGCAGCTTGGATCAAACCTCCGGAAACACCATATATTTT; CDR3aa: CASSLDQTSGNTIYF
abundance: .; len: 15; j_gene: TRBJ1-2; d_gene: .; v_gene: TRBV5-6; CDR3nt: TGTGCCAGCAGCTTCACTGACAGTCCTAACTATGGCTACACCTTC; CDR3aa: CASSFTDSPNYGYTF